Below, 11 T cell receptor beta chains from the same sample are listed, as sequenced in a study of T cells in Graves' hyperthyroidism and ophthalmopathy. From RNA transcripts, TCR beta CDR3 regions were amplified. Initially, a first-round RT-PCR of the TCR CDR3 employed the HTBI primer set. TCRdb re-derived calls from the multiplex PCR reads in MiXCR, one entry per CDR3 protein. The sample contains about 720,000 distinct CDR3 sequences, around a sixth of which appear only once. Material for sequencing was blood. These receptors came from a woman aged 45-65 years with Graves' hyperthyroidism that later progressed to Graves' ophthalmopathy.

This clonotype was seen a few times. The V and J genes are TRBV15 and TRBJ1-1, with D possibly being TRBD1 (5 bases). This CDR3 is 14 amino acids long. The V gene's germline CDR1 is LNHNV and CDR2 YYDKDF (reference sequence). V lost 3 bases and J lost 7, with 15 bases in between. The CDR3 region is CATSSPVGGYEAFF. In DNA, the CDR3 is TGTGCCACCAGCAGCCCCGTCGGGGGATATGAAGCTTTCTTT.

This clonotype was observed at least ten times. J is TRBJ2-7 and V is TRBV12-3 or TRBV12-4; D is ambiguous. CDR3 length: 14 residues. The germline V and J ends were trimmed by 7 bases and 2 bases, with 15 bases remaining between them. Here the CDR3 DNA reads TGTGCCAGCACTACCCCCGGACCAACCTACGAGCAGTACTTC. Amino acid sequence: CASTTPGPTYEQYF.

This clonotype occurred a few times. V and J are TRBV3-1 and TRBJ2-3; no clear D. There are 12 residues in the CDR3. Trimming removed 8 bases from V and 5 bases from J, with 11 bases in between. Germline assignment: CDR1 LGHDT and CDR2 YNNKEL (reference sequence). The CDR3 DNA is TGTGCCAGCGGGTCTTCGGGAGATACGCAGTATTTT. Translating it yields CASGSSGDTQYF.

This clonotype was picked up many times. The rearrangement uses TRBV20-1 and TRBJ2-7; D gene uncertain. The CDR3 is 14 residues long. Looked up from germline, CDR1 is DFQATT and CDR2 is SNEGSKA (reference sequence). The V end lost 0 bases, the J end lost 3 bases, and 12 bases lay between the germline ends. CDR3 amino acids: CSARDPAGRYEQYF. Here the CDR3 DNA reads TGCAGTGCTAGAGATCCGGCAGGCCGCTACGAGCAGTACTTC.

There are a few counts of this clonotype. The rearrangement uses TRBV6-6 and TRBJ1-2; D gene ambiguous. Germline lookup yields CDR1 MNHNY and CDR2 SVGAGI (reference sequence). The length of the CDR3 is 13 residues. The V and J ends lost 2 bases and 5 bases respectively, with 9 bases between them. CDR3 bases: TGTGCCAGCAGTTACAGGACCATTTATGGCTACACCTTC. The encoded protein is CASSYRTIYGYTF.

This clonotype has just a few counts. CDR3 in DNA: TGTGCCAGCAGCCAAATATCCCAGGAAGATTCACCCCTCCACTTT. Translation gives CASSQISQEDSPLHF. This sequence joins TRBV3-1 and TRBJ1-6; D is undetermined. CDR1 is LGHDT and CDR2 is YNNKEL in the germline V gene (reference sequence). The CDR3 spans 15 residues. The germline V and J ends were trimmed by 2 bases and 8 bases, with 13 bases remaining between them. Complete variable domain (other parts from reference TRBV3-1 and TRBJ1-6): DTAVSQTPKYLVTQMGNDKSIKCEQNLGHDTMYWYKQDSKKFLKIMFSYNNKELIINETVPNRFSPKSPDKAHLNLHINSLELGDSAVYFCASSQISQEDSPLHFGNGTRLTVT.

This clonotype has at least ten counts. This sequence joins TRBV7-8 and TRBJ1-1, with D perhaps matching TRBD1 (6 bases). Germline V lookup: CDR1 SGHVS, CDR2 FQNEAQ. The CDR3 contains 14 residues. Trimming took off 0 bases at V and 4 bases at J, with 9 bases between the two ends. The CDR3 is CASSLAQGTTEAFF. The CDR3 DNA is TGTGCCAGCAGCTTAGCGCAGGGGACCACTGAAGCTTTCTTT. Together with reference TRBV7-8 and TRBJ1-1, the CDR3 gives the full variable domain: GAGVSQSPRYKVAKRGQDVALRCDPISGHVSLFWYQQALGQGPEFLTYFQNEAQLDKSGLPSDRFFAERPEGSVSTLKIQRTQQEDSAVYLCASSLAQGTTEAFFGQGTRLTVV.

This clonotype was picked up many times. This chain uses TRBV7-2 with TRBJ2-7, with 7 bases lining up with TRBD1. The V gene's germline CDR1 is SGHTA and CDR2 FQGNSA. The CDR3 loop spans 15 amino acids. Losses at the gene ends were 5 bases for V and 5 bases for J; bases not matched to a gene: 12. CDR3 coding DNA: TGTGCCAGCAGCATACACTCCGGGACAGAAAACGAGCAGTACTTC. It specifies CASSIHSGTENEQYF.

This clonotype was counted a few times. The chain recombines TRBV6-1 with TRBJ2-2, with 9 bases fitting TRBD1. Unmatched junction bases numbered 5, after V lost 6 bases and J lost 6 bases. From germline, CDR1 is MNHNS and CDR2 SASEGT. The length of the CDR3 is 14 residues. CDR3 residues: CASRYRGQAGELFF. CDR3 sequence (DNA): TGTGCCAGCAGATACAGGGGGCAGGCCGGGGAGCTGTTTTTT.

This clonotype has a single count. J is TRBJ2-3 and V is TRBV12-3 or TRBV12-4; 11 bases agree with TRBD2. V lost 6 bases and J lost 6; bases outside the gene matches: 14. This CDR3 has 17 residues. The CDR3 here is CASSPLATSGAPDTQYF. CDR3 sequence (DNA): TGTGCCAGCAGCCCCCTGGCGACTAGCGGGGCCCCTGATACGCAGTATTTT.

This clonotype appeared a few times. V is TRBV7-3 and J is TRBJ2-3; no reliable D call. V was trimmed by 0 bases and J by 6 bases, leaving 7 bases between them. CDR1 and CDR2 (germline): SGHTA, FQGTGA. This CDR3 contains 13 residues. The CDR3 sequence is CASSLTWVDTQYF. The CDR3 nucleotides are TGTGCCAGCAGCTTAACGTGGGTGGATACGCAGTATTTT. The full variable domain, in which reference TRBV7-3 and TRBJ2-3 provide the parts outside the CDR3, is GAGVSQTPSNKVTEKGKYVELRCDPISGHTALYWYRQSLGQGPEFLIYFQGTGAADDSGLPNDRFFAVRPEGSVSTLKIQRTERGDSAVYLCASSLTWVDTQYFGPGTRLTVL.